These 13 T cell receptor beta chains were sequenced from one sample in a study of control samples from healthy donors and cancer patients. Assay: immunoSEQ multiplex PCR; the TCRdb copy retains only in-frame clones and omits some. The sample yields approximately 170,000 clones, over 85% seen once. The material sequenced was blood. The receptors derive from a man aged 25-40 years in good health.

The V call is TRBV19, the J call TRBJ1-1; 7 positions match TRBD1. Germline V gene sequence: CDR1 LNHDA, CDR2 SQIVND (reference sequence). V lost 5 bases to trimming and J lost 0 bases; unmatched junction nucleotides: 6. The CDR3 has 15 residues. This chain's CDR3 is CASSPGQIMNTEAFF. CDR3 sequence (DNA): TGTGCCAGTAGTCCGGGACAGATAATGAACACTGAAGCTTTCTTT.

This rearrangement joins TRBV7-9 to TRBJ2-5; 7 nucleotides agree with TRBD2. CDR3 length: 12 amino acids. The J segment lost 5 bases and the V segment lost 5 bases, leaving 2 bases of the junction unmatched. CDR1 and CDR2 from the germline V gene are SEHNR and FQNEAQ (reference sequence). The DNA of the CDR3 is TGTGCCAGCAGCGCCGGGGGGGAGACCCAGTACTTC. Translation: CASSAGGETQYF. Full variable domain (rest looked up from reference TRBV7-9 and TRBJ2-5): DTGVSQNPRHKITKRGQNVTFRCDPISEHNRLYWYRQTLGQGPEFLTYFQNEAQLEKSRLLSDRFSAERPKGSFSTLEIQRTEQGDSAMYLCASSAGGETQYFGPGTRLLVL.

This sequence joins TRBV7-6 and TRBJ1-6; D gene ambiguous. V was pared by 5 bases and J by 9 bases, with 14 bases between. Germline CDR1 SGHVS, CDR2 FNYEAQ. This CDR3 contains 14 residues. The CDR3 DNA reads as TGTGCCAGCAGCCCGGGTTCGGCTGGTTCACCCCTCCACTTT. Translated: CASSPGSAGSPLHF.

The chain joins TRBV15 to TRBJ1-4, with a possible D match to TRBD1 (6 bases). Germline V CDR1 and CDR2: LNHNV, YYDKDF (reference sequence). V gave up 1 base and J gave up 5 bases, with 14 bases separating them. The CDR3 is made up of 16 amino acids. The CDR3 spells CATSRGPRGANEKLFF. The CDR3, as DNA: TGTGCCACCAGCAGAGGGCCCAGGGGCGCGAATGAAAAACTGTTTTTT.

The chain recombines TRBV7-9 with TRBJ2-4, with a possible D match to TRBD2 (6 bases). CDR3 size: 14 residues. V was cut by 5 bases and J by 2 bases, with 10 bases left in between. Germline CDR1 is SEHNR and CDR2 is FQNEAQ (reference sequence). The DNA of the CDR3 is TGTGCCAGCAGCCCCGGGACTTCCAAAAACATTCAGTACTTC. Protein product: CASSPGTSKNIQYF.

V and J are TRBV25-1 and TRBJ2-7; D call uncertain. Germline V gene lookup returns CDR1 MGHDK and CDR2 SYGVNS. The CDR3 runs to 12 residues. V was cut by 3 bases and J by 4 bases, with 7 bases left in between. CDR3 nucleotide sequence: TGTGCCAGCAGTGACGGGCCTTACGAGCAGTACTTC. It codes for CASSDGPYEQYF.

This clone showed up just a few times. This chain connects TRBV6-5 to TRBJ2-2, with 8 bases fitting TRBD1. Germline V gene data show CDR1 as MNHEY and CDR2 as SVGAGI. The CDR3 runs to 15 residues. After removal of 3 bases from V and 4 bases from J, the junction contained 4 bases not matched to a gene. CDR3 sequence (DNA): TGTGCCAGCAGTTATGTAACAGGGGGCACCGGGGAGCTGTTTTTT. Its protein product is CASSYVTGGTGELFF.

CDR3 amino acids: CRGQGNTEAFF. CDR3 sequence (DNA): TGCAGGGGACAGGGTAACACTGAAGCTTTCTTT. J is TRBJ1-1 and V is TRBV20-1; 9 bases line up with TRBD1. The CDR3 consists of 11 residues. Germline CDR1 reads DFQATT; CDR2 reads SNEGSKA (reference sequence).

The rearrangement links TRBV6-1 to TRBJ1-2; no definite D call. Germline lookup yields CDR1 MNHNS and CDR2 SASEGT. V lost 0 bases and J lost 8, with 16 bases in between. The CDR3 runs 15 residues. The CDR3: CASSEALTSSRGYTF. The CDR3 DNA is TGTGCCAGCAGTGAAGCCCTTACGAGCTCAAGGGGCTACACCTTC.

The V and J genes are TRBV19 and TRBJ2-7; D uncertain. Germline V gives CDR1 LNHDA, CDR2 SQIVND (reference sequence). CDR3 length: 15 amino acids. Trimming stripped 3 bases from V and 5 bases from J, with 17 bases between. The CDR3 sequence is CASSIRRVGSDEQYF. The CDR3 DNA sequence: TGTGCCAGTAGTATTAGACGGGTGGGGTCGGACGAGCAGTACTTC.

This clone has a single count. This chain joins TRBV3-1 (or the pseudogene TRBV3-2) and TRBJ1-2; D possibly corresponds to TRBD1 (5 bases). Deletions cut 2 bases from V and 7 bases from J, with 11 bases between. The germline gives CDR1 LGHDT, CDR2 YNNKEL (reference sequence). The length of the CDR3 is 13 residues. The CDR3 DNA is TGTGCCAGCAGCCAATCCAGGGTGGTTGGCTACACCTTC. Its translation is CASSQSRVVGYTF.

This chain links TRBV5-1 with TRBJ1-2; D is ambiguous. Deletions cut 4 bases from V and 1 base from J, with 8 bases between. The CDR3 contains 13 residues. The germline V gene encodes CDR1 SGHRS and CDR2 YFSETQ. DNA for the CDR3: TGCGCCAGCAGCCCGGAGGTTAACTATGGCTACACCTTC. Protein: CASSPEVNYGYTF.

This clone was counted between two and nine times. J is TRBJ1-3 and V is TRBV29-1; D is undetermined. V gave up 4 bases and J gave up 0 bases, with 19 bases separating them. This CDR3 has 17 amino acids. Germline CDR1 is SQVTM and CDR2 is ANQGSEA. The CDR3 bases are TGCAGCGTTGTACCCCACCTCAGCGTAGGCTCTGGAAACACCATATATTTT. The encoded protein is CSVVPHLSVGSGNTIYF. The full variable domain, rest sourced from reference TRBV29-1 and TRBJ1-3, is SAVISQKPSRDICQRGTSLTIQCQVDSQVTMMFWYRQQPGQSLTLIATANQGSEATYESGFVIDKFPISRPNLTFSTLTVSNMSPEDSSIYLCSVVPHLSVGSGNTIYFGEGSWLTVV.